This record concerns one T cell receptor (beta chain) sequence. Germline lookup yields CDR1 SGHTA and CDR2 FQGNSA. This CDR3 contains 15 residues. V was cut by 2 bases and J by 7 bases, with 12 bases left in between. In the authors' methods: Amplification of reference gene primers provided the estimated nucleated cell counts. The assay was immunoSEQ multiplex PCR, and TCRdb's table has in-frame clones only and misses some. Clone size and the V and J calls come from that table; the DNA yielded D and trimming. The sample shows approximately 280,000 clones, around nine tenths of them seen only once. This record belongs to a study of blood T cell repertoires in COVID-19. Study at large: Spain, Italy and the United States supplied samples that represented acute and convalescent COVID-19.

Participants were placed into cohorts based on the clinical history they reported. What was sequenced was PBMCs or T cells enriched from blood (not recorded which). The chain has TRBV7-2 and TRBJ1-6; tentative D call: TRBD1 (6 bases). This TCR was recovered from a woman aged 40 to 50 who had recovered from COVID-19. In DNA, the CDR3 is TGTGCCAGCAGCTTATCACAGGGAAACAATTCACCCCTCCACTTT. It is translated as CASSLSQGNNSPLHF. The full variable domain, in which reference TRBV7-2 and TRBJ1-6 provide the parts outside the CDR3, is GAGVSQSPSNKVTEKGKDVELRCDPISGHTALYWYRQSLGQGLEFLIYFQGNSAPDKSGLPSDRFSAERTGGSVSTLTIQRTQQEDSAVYLCASSLSQGNNSPLHFGNGTRLTVT.